A selection of T cell receptor beta chains follows, all from one sample in a study of T-cell memory formation after mild COVID-19. TCRdb fed the 5' RACE reads into MiXCR, producing one record per CDR3 protein. The table has hundreds of thousands of distinct CDR3 sequences, roughly 17% seen once; the top ten hold around 3.7%. Sequencing used PBMCs or a T cell subset sorted from them (not recorded which). Receptors originate from a man younger than 35 who had mild COVID-19 (a few samples of this study predate the infection). Cell type and time point are not known. CDR3s include the opening cysteine and the closing phenylalanine or tryptophan. Fields, in order: J gene, V gene, CDR3 length, CDR3 protein.

TRBJ1-6 | TRBV6-5 | 16 | CASSYRPSSYNSPLHF
TRBJ1-1 | TRBV2 | 13 | CASSAVKGTEAFF
TRBJ1-1 | TRBV10-3 | 13 | CATQQTENTEAFF
TRBJ2-3 | TRBV28 | 10 | CASTSDTQYF
TRBJ2-3 | TRBV7-3 | 15 | CASSLQAGGPDTQYF
TRBJ1-2 | TRBV30 | 12 | CAWSRQAYGYTF
TRBJ2-6 | TRBV6-5 | 15 | CASSYVRTGANVLTF
TRBJ1-1 | TRBV6-5 | 14 | CASSYFRGNTEAFF
TRBJ1-6 | TRBV10-3 | 14 | CAISGGGGDSPLHF
TRBJ2-5 | TRBV7-2 | 15 | CASSFWTGGEETQYF
TRBJ1-1 | TRBV6-5 | 16 | CASSQWTGGQDTEAFF
TRBJ1-4 | TRBV3-1 | 15 | CASSQEGGRGEKLFF
TRBJ2-3 | TRBV29-1 | 13 | CSVAGFVTDTQYF
TRBJ1-2 | TRBV18 | 15 | CASSPPTWDRVGYTF
TRBJ2-3 | TRBV7-9 | 16 | CASTLPGGQGKDTQYF
TRBJ1-5 | TRBV7-2 | 17 | CASSLGVGPWSGQPQHF
TRBJ1-6 | TRBV28 | 13 | CASSSANNSPLHF
TRBJ2-3 | TRBV20-1 | 14 | CSAYGADRVNTQYF
TRBJ1-1 | TRBV20-1 | 17 | CSARDPSNPKLNTEAFF
TRBJ2-5 | TRBV6-2/TRBV6-3 | 17 | CASSYSTFRKNQETQYF
TRBJ2-3 | TRBV7-9 | 15 | CASSFGTGEGDTQYF
TRBJ1-6 | TRBV6-1 | 15 | CASTPTGGSVSPLHF
TRBJ2-3 | TRBV2 | 14 | CASSVLFSTDTQYF
TRBJ2-7 | TRBV6-6 | 13 | CASSYSGVGEQYF
TRBJ2-7 | TRBV5-1 | 15 | CASSSAPGTSYEQYF
TRBJ2-3 | TRBV5-1 | 15 | CASSLTSGGPKTQYF
TRBJ1-2 | TRBV10-3 | 12 | CAIHRIGHGYTF
TRBJ1-6 | TRBV7-2 | 15 | CASSFLGANNSPLHF
TRBJ2-1 | TRBV3-1 | 13 | CASSQQGSNEQFF
TRBJ2-1 | TRBV7-9 | 18 | CASSLGRLAGGSYNEQFF
TRBJ1-1 | TRBV4-3 | 13 | CASSQLGSTEAFF
TRBJ2-5 | TRBV6-5 | 16 | CASSYRWRGLGETQYF
TRBJ2-3 | TRBV28 | 12 | CASSLITDTQYF
TRBJ2-5 | TRBV5-1 | 13 | CASSLLPGETQYF
TRBJ2-5 | TRBV5-5 | 15 | CASSLLSGAGETQYF
TRBJ2-2 | TRBV4-3 | 18 | CASSQETTGRINTGELFF
TRBJ2-1 | TRBV12-3/TRBV12-4 | 15 | CASSVPKRGVNEQFF
TRBJ2-2 | TRBV7-2 | 13 | CASSPSKAGELFF
TRBJ2-2 | TRBV9 | 14 | CASSGGHGTGELFF
TRBJ1-5 | TRBV5-4 | 16 | CASSLARVCSNQPQHF
TRBJ2-6 | TRBV5-1 | 15 | CASSLIMGGANVLTF
TRBJ1-1 | TRBV2 | 14 | CASSTRQGNTEAFF
TRBJ2-2 | TRBV5-4 | 15 | CASSLVDTYTGELFF
TRBJ1-3 | TRBV12-3/TRBV12-4 | 13 | CASIPGSGNTIYF
TRBJ2-5 | TRBV15 | 14 | CATSRDLGRETQYF
TRBJ1-2 | TRBV20-1 | 13 | CSARTGGHYGYTF